This TCR beta chain was profiled in a study of regulatory T cells in long-lasting Graves disease. TCR beta libraries were built with iRepertoire HTBI primers and Arm-PCR of CDR3 regions. TCRdb re-called the multiplex PCR reads with MiXCR, one entry per CDR3 protein. The table has approximately 400,000 distinct CDR3 sequences, about 15% seen once; the top ten hold approximately 8%. Regarding time point: newly diagnosed GD, antithyroid drugs for less than 3 months. From PBMCs, RNA was extracted and then used to make the TCR library. Patient provenance is recorded as an endocrinology department in Xi'an, China. This clonotype was counted at least ten times. The data were also submitted as part of a second study, on T cells in Graves' hyperthyroidism and ophthalmopathy. That source notes: TCR CDR3 regions were first amplified by RT-PCR with HTBI primers.

This sequence was found in a woman aged 40 to 49 with Graves disease. The starting material was peripheral blood mononuclear cells (PBMCs), obtained at new diagnosis, from a patient treated with antithyroid drugs.

The CDR3 protein is CARPDRPGNQPQHF. DNA of the CDR3: TGTGCCAGACCGGACAGACCGGGCAATCAGCCCCAGCATTTT. This sequence joins TRBV27 and TRBJ1-5; a weak D match, TRBD1 (6 bases). V was trimmed by 9 bases and J by 2 bases, leaving 14 bases between them. CDR3 length: 14 amino acids. CDR1 is MNHEY and CDR2 is SMNVEV in the germline V gene (reference sequence).